This record concerns one T cell receptor (beta chain) sequence. These data belong to a study of blood T cell repertoires in COVID-19. Whole-study context: Sources were T cells, B-cell-depleted T cells, or PBMCs; the material itself was cDNA or gDNA.

Sequencing used immunoSEQ multiplex PCR; TCRdb keeps in-frame clones, though not all of them. The sample yields 100,000 or so clones, 80% seen once. Germline V CDR1 and CDR2: MDHEN, SYDVKM. With 5 bases clipped from V and 4 bases from J, the junction kept 7 bases outside the gene matches. The CDR3 is 15 amino acids. The gene calls are TRBV28 and TRBJ1-2, with 10 nucleotides matching TRBD1. This clonotype was obtained from a human donor in a cohort sampled during active COVID-19. The sample comprised peripheral blood. CDR3 sequence reads: CASSRGTGVGYGYTF. The CDR3 DNA follows: TGTGCCAGCAGTCGGGGGACAGGGGTAGGCTATGGCTACACCTTC.